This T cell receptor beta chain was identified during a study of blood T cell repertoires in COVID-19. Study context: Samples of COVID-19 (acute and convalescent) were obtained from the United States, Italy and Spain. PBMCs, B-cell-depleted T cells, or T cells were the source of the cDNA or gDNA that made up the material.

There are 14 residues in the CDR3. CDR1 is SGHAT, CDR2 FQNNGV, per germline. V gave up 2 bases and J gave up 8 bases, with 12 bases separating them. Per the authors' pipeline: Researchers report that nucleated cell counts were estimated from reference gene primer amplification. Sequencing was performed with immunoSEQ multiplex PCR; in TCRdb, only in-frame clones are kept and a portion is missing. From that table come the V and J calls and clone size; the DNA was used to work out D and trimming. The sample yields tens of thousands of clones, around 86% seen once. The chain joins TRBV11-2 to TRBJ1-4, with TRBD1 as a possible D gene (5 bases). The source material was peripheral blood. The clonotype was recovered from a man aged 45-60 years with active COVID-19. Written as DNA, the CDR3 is TGTGCCAGCAGCTTAATGGGATCAGGGGAAAAACTGTTTTTT. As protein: CASSLMGSGEKLFF.